The 7 T cell receptor beta chains below come from one sample, sequenced in a study of beta chain features in type 1 diabetes. These receptors are not linked to any known antigen. Reverse transcribing all isolated RNA meant expressed TCRB transcripts were sequenced. The method was immunoSEQ multiplex PCR; TCRdb's version includes in-frame clones alone and lacks a portion of them. The sample consists of about 400,000 clones, approximately 12% of them appearing once. Whole-study findings and limits: Across all four CD4+ subsets, people with type 1 diabetes showed modestly shorter TCRB CDR3s.

The sample taken for sequencing was naive CD4+ T cells from blood. All receptors come from a woman aged 18-29 years with type 1 diabetes.

This clone was counted a few times. The J gene is TRBJ1-1, the V gene TRBV15; 7 bases map to TRBD1. The CDR3 covers 14 residues. The V gene's germline CDR1 is LNHNV and CDR2 YYDKDF (reference sequence). V shed 4 bases and J 5 bases; nucleotides not matched to a gene: 7. CDR3 loop: CATSTRQGRTEAFF. The CDR3, as DNA: TGTGCCACCAGCACCAGACAGGGACGTACTGAAGCTTTCTTT.

The J gene is TRBJ2-3, the V gene TRBV5-4; a weak D match, TRBD1 (5 bases). CDR3 length equals 14 residues. Germline V gene lookup returns CDR1 SGHNT and CDR2 YYREEE (reference sequence). The germline V and J ends were trimmed by 2 bases and 0 bases, with 7 bases remaining between them. The CDR3 sequence: CASSFRASTDTQYF. CDR3 in DNA: TGTGCCAGCAGCTTCAGGGCTAGCACAGATACGCAGTATTTT.

This clone has just a few counts. J is TRBJ2-7 and V is TRBV18; perhaps TRBD2 as D (5 bases). The length of the CDR3 is 13 residues. Germline CDR1 is KGHSH and CDR2 is LQKENI. The V and J ends lost 0 bases and 5 bases respectively, with 8 bases between them. The CDR3 DNA follows: TGTGCCAGCTCACCACCGACCGGGAACGAGCAGTACTTC. Translation gives CASSPPTGNEQYF.

The chain couples TRBV28 to TRBJ2-7; tentatively, D is TRBD1 (6 bases). This CDR3 is built from 16 residues. Germline V lookup: CDR1 MDHEN, CDR2 SYDVKM. Between the trimmed V and J ends, which lost 5 bases and 0 bases, there was a span of 17 bases. The CDR3 DNA is TGTGCCAGCAGTAGTCGTGGAAGGGGGAGCTCCTACGAGCAGTACTTC. Protein sequence: CASSSRGRGSSYEQYF.

In this sample, this clone turned up a few times. The chain has TRBV30 and TRBJ1-2, with D possibly being TRBD1 (6 bases). The CDR3 covers 16 residues. Germline V lookup: CDR1 GTSNPN, CDR2 SVGIG (reference sequence). Trimming removed 0 bases at V and 2 bases at J, with 16 bases between. The CDR3 nucleotides read TGTGCCTGGAGTGTTGGAGGCGGGGGCCTAAACTATGGCTACACCTTC. It yields the protein CAWSVGGGGLNYGYTF.

This clone was counted between two and nine times. The chain joins TRBV9 to TRBJ2-1; 10 bases align to TRBD1. The germline gives CDR1 SGDLS, CDR2 YYNGEE. V was clipped by 3 bases and J by 9 bases; unmatched bases: 12. CDR3 length equals 16 residues. The CDR3 bases are TGTGCCAGCAGCGGGGGGGTCGGGACAGGGGATATTGAGCAGTTCTTC. This codes for CASSGGVGTGDIEQFF.

This clone was counted a few times. This CDR3 is also generated by other DNA sequences in the sample. The chain combines TRBV28 with TRBJ2-3; D gene uncertain. Trimming took 3 bases from V and 6 from J, leaving 4 bases between them. CDR1 is MDHEN, CDR2 SYDVKM, per germline. This CDR3 is 11 amino acids long. CDR3 coding DNA: TGTGCCAGCAGTTTCGGTGATACGCAGTATTTT. Translation: CASSFGDTQYF.